A single sample is the source of the 9 T cell receptor beta chains below, sequenced in a study of T cell repertoires in cytomegalovirus infection. TCRdb re-called the reads through MiXCR, storing one row per CDR3 protein. This repertoire shows about 740,000 distinct CDR3 sequences, 35% found once; its top ten account for 2.5% to 3%. What was sequenced was PBMCs. The receptors here all came from a human donor in good health (CMV status not recorded). Some clones in this sample may be carry-over from other donors' samples.

The chain carries TRBV11-2 and TRBJ1-2; no clear D gene. Germline V gene data show CDR1 as SGHAT and CDR2 as FQNNGV. V shed 5 bases and J shed 7 bases, with 14 bases lying between them. The CDR3 contains 13 residues. CDR3 DNA sequence: TGTGCCAGCAGCCCCTCGGGGAGAGGTGGCTACACCTTC. It specifies CASSPSGRGGYTF.

This clonotype appeared a few times. This chain joins TRBV6-5 and TRBJ2-7; 12 bases agree with TRBD2. Germline CDR1 MNHEY, CDR2 SVGAGI. V trimming: 0 bases; J trimming: 0 bases; junction bases outside the gene matches: 0. The CDR3 contains 16 residues. Here the CDR3 DNA reads TGTGCCAGCAGTTACTCGACTAGCGGGAGCTCCTACGAGCAGTACTTC. Its protein product is CASSYSTSGSSYEQYF.

This clonotype was detected a few times. The V and J genes are TRBV5-6 and TRBJ1-3; the D is unclear. With 5 bases removed from V and 0 bases from J, the gap between germline ends came to 9 bases. The CDR3 is 14 residues long. CDR1 and CDR2 (germline): SGHDT, YYEEEE. CDR3 sequence reads: CASRPWGSGNTIYF. The CDR3 DNA sequence: TGTGCCAGCAGACCTTGGGGCTCTGGAAACACCATATATTTT.

A word on this clonotype: One end of the junction does not line up with germline, which may come from a read error. The rearrangement links TRBV5-3 to TRBJ1-4; D remains unclear. TRBV5-3 is filed as an ORF, its function uncertain. This CDR3 has 15 residues. The CDR3 reads CASSLGKRSDEKLFF. CDR3 DNA: TGTGCCAGCAGCTTGGGTAAGAGGAGTGACGAAAAACTGTTTTTT.

This chain joins TRBV11-2 and TRBJ1-3; tentative D call: TRBD1 (6 bases). Germline loops: CDR1 SGHAT, CDR2 FQNNGV. V lost 0 bases and J lost 0, with 9 bases in between. CDR3 size: 16 residues. This CDR3 reads CASSLEDSRSGNTIYF. The CDR3 DNA reads as TGTGCCAGCAGCTTAGAGGACAGTCGCTCTGGAAACACCATATATTTT.

The chain joins TRBV6-1 to TRBJ2-7; 8 bases align to TRBD1. V shed 5 bases, J shed 5 bases, and the junction held 8 bases outside the gene matches. CDR1 MNHNS and CDR2 SASEGT come from the germline V gene. The CDR3 runs 14 residues. DNA for the CDR3: TGTGCCAGCAGTCCAGGGGGCGAGGCAAACGAGCAGTACTTC. It is translated as CASSPGGEANEQYF.

This clonotype occurred many times. V and J are TRBV7-2 and TRBJ1-1; D is ambiguous. V was shortened by 4 bases and J by 10 bases, with 13 bases between the two germline ends. This CDR3 spans 12 amino acids. Germline V gene lookup returns CDR1 SGHTA and CDR2 FQGNSA. CDR3 nucleotides: TGTGCCAGCAGCTACGGCACCGGGCGAGCTTTCTTT. It translates to CASSYGTGRAFF.

The rearrangement uses TRBV5-1 and TRBJ2-5; 7 bases map to TRBD2. Germline V gene sequence: CDR1 SGHRS, CDR2 YFSETQ. The length of the CDR3 is 15 residues. J gave up 5 bases and V 2 bases, and 9 bases lay outside the gene matches. CDR3 DNA: TGCGCCAGCAGCTTCTACCCGGACGGGGGGGAGACCCAGTACTTC. Protein sequence: CASSFYPDGGETQYF. Full variable domain (missing parts from reference TRBV5-1 and TRBJ2-5): KAGVTQTPRYLIKTRGQQVTLSCSPISGHRSVSWYQQTPGQGLQFLFEYFSETQRNKGNFPGRFSGRQFSNSRSEMNVSTLELGDSALYLCASSFYPDGGETQYFGPGTRLLVL.

In this sample, this clonotype turned up a few times. The chain uses TRBV6-5 and TRBJ1-1; tentatively, D is TRBD1 (5 bases). CDR3 size: 14 residues. Per the germline V gene, CDR1 is MNHEY and CDR2 is SVGAGI. Trimming pared 8 bases from V and 0 bases from J, leaving 13 bases between. In DNA form, the CDR3 reads TGTGCCAGCGCCCGACAGAACATGAACACTGAAGCTTTCTTT. Protein product: CASARQNMNTEAFF.